This TCR beta chain emerged from a study of cytomegalovirus exposure and HLA in healthy donors. PCR was performed using 60 Vbeta and 13 Jbeta primers. Libraries were prepared by immunoSEQ multiplex PCR; TCRdb keeps only in-frame clonotypes and omits some of them. This sample has about 210,000 clones, with 75% to 80% found just once. Germline CDR1 is KGHSH and CDR2 is LQKENI. The CDR3 length is 13 residues. V was clipped by 2 bases and J by 5 bases, with 6 bases between them. This clonotype originated in a male donor in good health and CMV-seronegative. The sequenced sample was PBMCs. V usage is TRBV18 and J usage is TRBJ1-4; no reliable D call. The CDR3 reads CASSPELNEKLFF. The CDR3, as DNA: TGTGCCAGCTCACCAGAGTTGAATGAAAAACTGTTTTTT.